These 17 T cell receptor beta chains originate from one sample sequenced in a study of OX40 agonist ivuxolimab in advanced cancers. The data were produced by immunoSEQ multiplex PCR, yet TCRdb's version contains in-frame clones alone and is incomplete. Here the sample spans approximately 49,000 clones, approximately 84% being singletons. The input for sequencing was CD4+ or CD8+ T cells sorted from blood, taken in a trial of the OX40 agonist ivuxolimab. The origin of the receptors is an adult with an advanced solid tumor such as melanoma, head and neck, liver or kidney cancer.

The J gene is TRBJ2-2, the V gene TRBV19, with TRBD1 identical over 8 bases. CDR1 LNHDA and CDR2 SQIVND come from the germline V gene (reference sequence). The CDR3 runs to 17 residues. Trimming at V came to 7 bases and at J to 4 bases, leaving 14 bases not matched to a gene. The CDR3 here is CASTPPGRGLITGELFF. The CDR3 DNA reads TGTGCCAGTACCCCGCCAGGCAGGGGGCTTATCACCGGGGAGCTGTTTTTT. Full variable domain (remainder filled in from reference TRBV19 and TRBJ2-2): DGGITQSPKYLFRKEGQNVTLSCEQNLNHDAMYWYRQDPGQGLRLIYYSQIVNDFQKGDIAEGYSVSREKKESFPLTVTSAQKNPTAFYLCASTPPGRGLITGELFFGEGSRLTVL.

This chain uses TRBV6-5 with TRBJ2-5, with TRBD1 matching over 8 bases. The ends lost 5 bases at V and 1 base at J; junction bases unmatched: 6. This CDR3 has 15 amino acids. The germline gives CDR1 MNHEY, CDR2 SVGAGI. The CDR3 region has the DNA TGTGCCAGCAGTACTCCGGACAGGGCCCAAGAGACCCAGTACTTC. Translating gives CASSTPDRAQETQYF.

The chain carries TRBV28 and TRBJ2-3, with 10 bases aligning to TRBD1. CDR3 length: 15 residues. Germline V gene data show CDR1 as MDHEN and CDR2 as SYDVKM. V lost 4 bases, J lost 4 bases, and 5 bases stayed unmatched. In DNA, the CDR3 is TGTGCCAGCAGTTCCGGGACAGGGGAGGCAGATACGCAGTATTTT. As protein: CASSSGTGEADTQYF.

V gene TRBV11-2 combines with J gene TRBJ2-3; D tentatively reads TRBD1 or TRBD2 (7 bases each). There are 15 residues in the CDR3. The ends were cut back, 5 bases at V and 7 bases at J, with 19 bases in the middle. Germline CDR1 reads SGHAT; CDR2 reads FQNNGV. CDR3 loop: CASSPGGEGSYTQYF. Written as DNA, the CDR3 is TGTGCCAGCAGCCCAGGGGGGGAGGGGTCTTATACGCAGTATTTT.

The chain links TRBV29-1 to TRBJ2-7, with D tentatively TRBD2 (6 bases). Per the germline V gene, CDR1 is SQVTM and CDR2 is ANQGSEA. The CDR3 sequence is 14 residues long. The germline V and J ends were trimmed by 6 bases and 4 bases, with 19 bases remaining between them. The CDR3 spells CSVVAMERAYEQYF. As DNA, the CDR3 is TGCAGCGTCGTTGCGATGGAGCGGGCATACGAGCAGTACTTC.

In this sample, this clone turned up a few times. Other DNA sequences in the same sample also yield this CDR3. This chain links TRBV6-5 with TRBJ1-3, with D unresolved. The germline CDR1 and CDR2 sequences are MNHEY and SVGAGI. This CDR3 has 15 amino acids. V lost 5 bases and J lost 1, with 12 bases in between. The CDR3 sequence: CASSPRRGSGNTIYF. The CDR3 DNA reads as TGTGCCAGCAGTCCGCGACGGGGTTCTGGAAACACCATATATTTT.

Details on this clone: Other DNA sequences within the sample encode an identical CDR3. This chain uses TRBV2 with TRBJ2-2; D remains ambiguous. Germline CDR1 is SNHLY and CDR2 is FYNNEI. The CDR3 spans 11 residues. Trimming took off 6 bases at V and 3 bases at J, with 2 bases between the two ends. This CDR3 reads CASRYTGELFF. In DNA form, the CDR3 reads TGTGCCAGCAGATACACCGGGGAGCTGTTTTTT.

The V and J genes are TRBV5-5 and TRBJ1-5; 8 nucleotides line up with TRBD1. Looked up from germline, CDR1 is SGHKS and CDR2 is YYEKEE (reference sequence). Germline trimming cut 4 bases from V and 0 bases from J; bases unmatched to any gene: 15. The CDR3 extends over 19 amino acids. The CDR3 loop is CASSGDRGTAAYSNQPQHF. The CDR3 DNA sequence: TGTGCCAGCAGCGGAGACAGGGGAACCGCTGCATATAGCAATCAGCCCCAGCATTTT.

The chain uses TRBV19 and TRBJ2-5; no firm D call. Trimming cost V 6 bases and J 2 bases, with 7 bases left between them. Germline V gene data show CDR1 as LNHDA and CDR2 as SQIVND (reference sequence). This CDR3 contains 12 residues. CDR3 DNA sequence: TGTGCCAGTAGCGAACAGCAAGAGACCCAGTACTTC. This gives the protein CASSEQQETQYF.

The table lists this clone with a few counts. This chain links TRBV7-8 with TRBJ2-7; 14 bases fit TRBD2. The CDR3 is 17 amino acids. In germline, CDR1 is SGHVS, CDR2 FQNEAQ. Germline trimming cut 0 bases from V and 9 bases from J; bases unmatched to any gene: 10. Here the CDR3 DNA reads TGTGCCAGCAGCTTAGCCCGGGGGACTAGCGGGAGAGGGGTGCAGTACTTC. Its protein product is CASSLARGTSGRGVQYF. The complete variable domain, with remaining parts taken from reference TRBV7-8 and TRBJ2-7, reads GAGVSQSPRYKVAKRGQDVALRCDPISGHVSLFWYQQALGQGPEFLTYFQNEAQLDKSGLPSDRFFAERPEGSVSTLKIQRTQQEDSAVYLCASSLARGTSGRGVQYFGPGTRLTVT.

The chain links TRBV5-1 to TRBJ1-2; D gene ambiguous. The V gene's germline CDR1 is SGHRS and CDR2 YFSETQ. This CDR3 spans 14 amino acids. Trimming stripped 4 bases from V and 4 bases from J, with 14 bases between. This chain's CDR3 is CASSPDSPGYGYTF. The DNA for the CDR3 is TGCGCCAGCAGCCCTGACTCCCCTGGCTATGGCTACACCTTC.

The CDR3 spells CASSWGLAGRRVDTQYF. CDR3 DNA sequence: TGTGCCAGCAGCTGGGGACTAGCGGGGAGACGAGTGGATACGCAGTATTTT. The chain recombines TRBV9 with TRBJ2-3; 13 bases fit TRBD2. This CDR3 region has 17 residues. Germline CDR1 SGDLS, CDR2 YYNGEE. J lost 6 bases, V lost 4 bases, and 11 bases had no gene match.

With regard to this clone: Germline is not matched at one junction end, which may reflect a read error. The V gene is TRBV30, the J gene TRBJ2-5, with TRBD2 as a possible D gene (6 bases). There are 17 residues in the CDR3. CDR1 and CDR2 (germline): GTSNPN, SVGIG (reference sequence). CDR3 coding DNA: TGTGCCTGGAGTTCCGCTGCGGGACCGCCATCAAGAGAGGCCCAGTACTTC. Residues: CAWSSAAGPPSREAQYF.

The rearrangement uses TRBV4-2 and TRBJ2-7; 7 nucleotides line up with TRBD2. The V segment lost 5 bases and the J segment 4 bases; nucleotides outside the gene matches: 8. The CDR3 totals 14 residues. Germline V CDR1 and CDR2: LGHNA, YNFKEQ. The CDR3: CASSSDQGGYEQYF. In DNA, the CDR3 is TGTGCCAGCAGCTCCGACCAGGGAGGGTACGAGCAGTACTTC.

This rearrangement joins TRBV27 to TRBJ2-7; no clear D. Trimming took off 6 bases at V and 2 bases at J, with 17 bases between the two ends. This CDR3 is built from 15 residues. Germline V lookup: CDR1 MNHEY, CDR2 SMNVEV (reference sequence). The CDR3: CASRYGPRGAYEQYF. The CDR3, as DNA: TGTGCCAGCAGGTATGGACCCCGCGGAGCCTACGAGCAGTACTTC.

The chain joins TRBV6-4 to TRBJ2-1, with D possibly TRBD2 on 5 matching bases. CDR3 length equals 13 residues. The V gene's germline CDR1 is MRHNA and CDR2 SNTAGT. The V end lost 4 bases, the J end lost 6 bases, and 10 bases lay between the germline ends. The CDR3 sequence is CASSGELFNEQFF. CDR3 bases: TGTGCCAGCAGTGGGGAGCTTTTCAATGAGCAGTTCTTC.

DNA of the CDR3: TGTGCCAGCAGCTTGACTATCGTGTGGGGTGACCAAGAGACCCAGTACTTC. It is translated as CASSLTIVWGDQETQYF. The V gene is TRBV5-6, the J gene TRBJ2-5; D gene uncertain. Germline V lookup: CDR1 SGHDT, CDR2 YYEEEE. V lost 1 base and J lost 0, with 16 bases in between. The CDR3 loop spans 17 amino acids.